The rows below give T cell receptor beta chains drawn from one sample of a study of blood T cell repertoires in COVID-19. Clones were sequenced by immunoSEQ multiplex PCR, and TCRdb holds only the in-frame ones, with some missing. The sample holds hundreds of thousands of clones; 85% to 90% are singletons and the top ten take roughly 1.5%. The sample taken for sequencing was PBMCs or T cells enriched from blood (not recorded which). These receptors were obtained from a woman aged 18-29 years with acute COVID-19. Each CDR3 is given with its conserved first and last residue. Fields, in order: J gene, V gene, D gene, CDR3 DNA, CDR3 protein. A D gene is named only where the DNA matches it firmly.

TRBJ1-2,TRBV6-5,TRBD1,TGTGCCAGCAGTTACCAGACACAGGGGGGCTATGGCTACACCTTC,CASSYQTQGGYGYTF
TRBJ2-7,TRBV6-5,-,TGTGCCAGCAGTTACTATTCAGGGGACTCCTACGAGCAGTACTTC,CASSYYSGDSYEQYF
TRBJ1-4,TRBV5-1,TRBD1,TGCGCCAGCAGCCCAGACAGGGTGGGCGAAAAACTGTTTTTT,CASSPDRVGEKLFF
TRBJ2-2,TRBV2,TRBD2,TGTGCCAGCAGTGAAGAACTAGCGGCTAACACCGGGGAGCTGTTTTTT,CASSEELAANTGELFF
TRBJ2-5,TRBV12-3/TRBV12-4,TRBD1,TGTGCCAGCAGCTCCGGACAGGAAGAGACCCAGTACTTC,CASSSGQEETQYF
TRBJ2-1,TRBV28,TRBD2,TGTGCCAGCAGTTCCCTAGAGGGAGGGTACAATGAGCAGTTCTTC,CASSSLEGGYNEQFF
TRBJ1-5,TRBV7-9,-,TGTGCCAGCAGCTTAGGGAGCACGCCCCAGCATTTT,CASSLGSTPQHF
TRBJ2-1,TRBV27,-,TGTGCCAGCACCCTGGGCGCCTACAATGAGCAGTTCTTC,CASTLGAYNEQFF
TRBJ2-5,TRBV11-2,TRBD2,TGTGCCAGCAGCTTATATCCTGCGGGAGGGCCCCTAGAGACCCAGTACTTC,CASSLYPAGGPLETQYF
TRBJ2-7,TRBV28,-,TGTGCCAGCAGTCCCCCGGGATTTAGTTACGAGCAGTACTTC,CASSPPGFSYEQYF